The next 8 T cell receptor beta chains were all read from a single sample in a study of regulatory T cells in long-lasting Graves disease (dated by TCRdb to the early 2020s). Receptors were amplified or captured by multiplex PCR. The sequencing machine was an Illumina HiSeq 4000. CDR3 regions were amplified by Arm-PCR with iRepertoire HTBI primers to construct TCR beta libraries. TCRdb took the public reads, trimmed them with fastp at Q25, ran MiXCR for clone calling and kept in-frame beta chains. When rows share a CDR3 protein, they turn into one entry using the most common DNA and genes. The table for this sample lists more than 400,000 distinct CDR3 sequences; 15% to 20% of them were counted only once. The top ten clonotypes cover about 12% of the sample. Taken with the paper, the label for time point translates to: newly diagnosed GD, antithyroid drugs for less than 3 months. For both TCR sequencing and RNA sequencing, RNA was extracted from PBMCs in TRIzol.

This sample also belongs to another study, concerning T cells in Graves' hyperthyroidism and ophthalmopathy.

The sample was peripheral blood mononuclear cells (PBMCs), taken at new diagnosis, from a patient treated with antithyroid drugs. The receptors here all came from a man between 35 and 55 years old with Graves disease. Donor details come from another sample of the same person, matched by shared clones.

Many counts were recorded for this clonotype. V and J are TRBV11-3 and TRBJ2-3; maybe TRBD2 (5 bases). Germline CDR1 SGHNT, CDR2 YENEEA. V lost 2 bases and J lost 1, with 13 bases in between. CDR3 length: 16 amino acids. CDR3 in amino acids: CASSLNRWERTDTQYF. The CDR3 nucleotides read TGTGCCAGCAGCTTAAACCGTTGGGAGCGCACAGATACGCAGTATTTT. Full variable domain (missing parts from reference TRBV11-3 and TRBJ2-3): EAGVVQSPRYKIIEKKQPVAFWCNPISGHNTLYWYLQNLGQGPELLIRYENEEAVDDSQLPKDRFSAERLKGVDSTLKIQPAELGDSAVYLCASSLNRWERTDTQYFGPGTRLTVL.

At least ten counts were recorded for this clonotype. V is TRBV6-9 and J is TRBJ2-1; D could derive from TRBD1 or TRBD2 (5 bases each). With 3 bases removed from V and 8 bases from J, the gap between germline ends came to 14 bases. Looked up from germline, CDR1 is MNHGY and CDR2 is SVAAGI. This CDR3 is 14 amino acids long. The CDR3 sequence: CASSYLRGRDEQFF. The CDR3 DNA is TGTGCCAGCAGTTACTTAAGGGGACGGGATGAGCAGTTCTTC.

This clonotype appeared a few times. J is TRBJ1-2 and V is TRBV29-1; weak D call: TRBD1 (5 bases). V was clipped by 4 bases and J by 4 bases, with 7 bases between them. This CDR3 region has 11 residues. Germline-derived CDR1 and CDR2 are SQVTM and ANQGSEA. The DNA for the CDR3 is TGCAGCGTTGGACAGCTCTATGGCTACACCTTC. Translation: CSVGQLYGYTF.

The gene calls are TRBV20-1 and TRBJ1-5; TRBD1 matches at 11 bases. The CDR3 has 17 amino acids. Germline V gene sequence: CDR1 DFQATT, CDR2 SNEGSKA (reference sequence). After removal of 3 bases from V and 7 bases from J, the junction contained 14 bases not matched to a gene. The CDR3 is CSARVDRGPPTGQPQHF. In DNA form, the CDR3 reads TGCAGTGCTAGGGTGGACAGGGGGCCCCCAACGGGGCAGCCCCAGCATTTT.

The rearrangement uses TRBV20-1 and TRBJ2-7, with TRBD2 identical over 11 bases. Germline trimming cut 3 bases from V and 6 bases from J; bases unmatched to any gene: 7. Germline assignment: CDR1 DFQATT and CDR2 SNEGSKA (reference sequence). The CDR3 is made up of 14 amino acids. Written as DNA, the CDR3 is TGCAGTGCTAGTTTACTAGCGGGAGCCGGCGAGCAGTACTTC. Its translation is CSASLLAGAGEQYF.

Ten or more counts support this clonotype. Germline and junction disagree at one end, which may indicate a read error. CDR3 DNA: TGTGCCAGCAGCTTAGAAGATACGCAGTATTTT. Protein product: CASSLEDTQYF. This chain connects TRBV5-1 to TRBJ2-3; no reliable D call. This CDR3 comprises 11 residues. Germline-derived CDR1 and CDR2 are SGHRS and YFSETQ.

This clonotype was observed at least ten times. The CDR3: CASSVQGAGGYTF. CDR3 in DNA: TGTGCCAGCAGTGTTCAAGGTGCAGGTGGCTACACCTTC. The chain carries TRBV27 and TRBJ1-2; D gene ambiguous. The V gene's germline CDR1 is MNHEY and CDR2 SMNVEV (reference sequence). Trimming left V 5 bases short and J 7 bases short, with 14 bases between. The CDR3 covers 13 residues.

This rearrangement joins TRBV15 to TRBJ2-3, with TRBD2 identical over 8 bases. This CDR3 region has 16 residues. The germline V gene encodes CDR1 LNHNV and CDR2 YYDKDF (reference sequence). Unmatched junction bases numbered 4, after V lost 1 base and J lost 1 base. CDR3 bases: TGTGCCACCAGCAGAGGAGCGGGAGTGGGCACAGATACGCAGTATTTT. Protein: CATSRGAGVGTDTQYF.